This T cell receptor beta chain was sequenced in a study of blood T cells in healthy people across ages. Study-wide results and limits: Fewer expanded clones and more diversity marked long-lived versus aged donors.

This CDR3 comprises 14 residues. CDR1 is MNHEY, CDR2 SVGAGI, per germline. J was trimmed by 6 bases and V by 7 bases; bases with no gene match: 8. Then a second PCR, running about 6 to 12 cycles, was carried out with a sample-barcoded 5' primer and a J-beta primer mix. Each TCR beta cDNA got a 12-nucleotide random molecular identifier. Using its own MiXCR run on the 5' RACE reads, TCRdb lists one record per CDR3 protein. This sample has over a million distinct CDR3 sequences, with 45% found just once. This clonotype was counted only a few times. Its antigen remains unidentified. The chain couples TRBV6-5 to TRBJ2-3; 9 bases line up with TRBD2. The sequence was obtained from a woman aged 55 to 70 in good health. Sequenced input: blood. CDR3 coding DNA: TGTGCCAGCAATTCACGCGGGAGGGTGGATACGCAGTATTTT. Residues: CASNSRGRVDTQYF.